Listed here are 26 T cell receptor beta chains from one sample, sequenced in a study of T cells after yellow fever vaccination. TCRdb re-called the 5' RACE reads through MiXCR, storing one row per CDR3 protein. The top ten clones hold roughly 3% of a sample with fewer than 150,000 distinct CDR3 sequences, 7.2% of them seen once. The input for sequencing was CD4+ T cells sorted from PBMCs, taken approximately 47 days after the first yellow fever vaccination. The receptors stem from a man aged 18 to 30 who received the YFV17D yellow fever vaccine.

This clonotype was seen many times. This rearrangement joins TRBV11-2 to TRBJ2-3, with D possibly being TRBD2 (5 bases). V shed 2 bases and J shed 3 bases, with 12 bases lying between them. This CDR3 region has 15 residues. Germline V lookup: CDR1 SGHAT, CDR2 FQNNGV. CDR3 loop: CASSLIPGRTDTQYF. CDR3 nucleotide sequence: TGTGCCAGCAGCTTAATTCCGGGGAGAACAGATACGCAGTATTTT.

This clonotype occurred a few times. The rearrangement links TRBV4-2 to TRBJ2-3; D uncertain. V shed 4 bases and J shed 5 bases, with 13 bases lying between them. The CDR3 length is 14 residues. CDR1 and CDR2 (germline): LGHNA, YNFKEQ. The CDR3 spells CASSPSDTGDTQYF. The CDR3 nucleotides read TGTGCCAGCAGCCCCAGCGATACGGGAGATACGCAGTATTTT.

To note about this clonotype: With a much larger clone just one base away, this may be a read error. The chain is built from TRBV28 and TRBJ2-4, with D uncertain. V lost 6 bases, J lost 6 bases, and 9 bases lay in between. Germline V gene data show CDR1 as MDHEN and CDR2 as SYDVKM. This CDR3 has 12 residues. In DNA form, the CDR3 reads TGTGCCAGCAGAAACCAGCCAAACATTCAGTACTTC. It yields the protein CASRNQPNIQYF.

This clonotype was detected ten times or more. This chain connects TRBV5-1 to TRBJ2-7; a weak D match, TRBD1 (5 bases). This CDR3 is 15 amino acids long. CDR1 is SGHRS and CDR2 is YFSETQ in the germline V gene. The V and J ends lost 0 bases and 5 bases respectively, with 15 bases between them. The CDR3 reads CASSLEGRVKNEQYF. The CDR3 region has the DNA TGCGCCAGCAGCTTGGAGGGCAGGGTTAAGAACGAGCAGTACTTC.

A few counts support this clonotype. The rearrangement uses TRBV14 and TRBJ1-3; D is unclear. This CDR3 contains 15 residues. CDR1 SGHDN and CDR2 FVKESK come from the germline V gene. V dropped 2 bases and J dropped 4 bases, with 12 bases sitting between them. In DNA, the CDR3 is TGTGCCAGCAGCCAACAACCATCCTGGGGAAACACCATATATTTT. It yields the protein CASSQQPSWGNTIYF.

In its sample, this clonotype was seen many times. The rearrangement joins TRBV24-1 to TRBJ2-7; D gene unclear. Trimming cost V 5 bases and J 4 bases, with 2 bases left between them. The length of the CDR3 is 10 residues. Germline CDR1 is KGHDR and CDR2 is SFDVKD. The CDR3 DNA reads TGTGCCACCAGTGTTTACGAGCAGTACGTC. This gives the protein CATSVYEQYV.

This clonotype was recorded at least ten times. The V call is TRBV3-1, the J call TRBJ2-1, with D possibly being TRBD1 or TRBD2 (5 bases each). V was cut by 2 bases and J by 8 bases, with 10 bases left in between. Germline CDR1 LGHDT, CDR2 YNNKEL (reference sequence). The CDR3 runs to 13 residues. The CDR3 reads CASSQLMGDEQFF. As DNA, the CDR3 is TGTGCCAGCAGCCAACTGATGGGGGATGAGCAGTTCTTC.

Many counts were recorded for this clonotype. The rearrangement links TRBV7-2 to TRBJ1-3; D possibly corresponds to TRBD1 (6 bases). CDR3 length equals 18 residues. V lost 5 bases, J lost 6 bases, and 26 bases lay in between. Germline loops: CDR1 SGHTA, CDR2 FQGNSA. CDR3 in amino acids: CASSRHRELSTSLNTIYF. The CDR3 DNA is TGTGCCAGCAGCCGCCACAGGGAGCTATCCACCTCGCTAAACACCATATATTTT. Supplemented by reference TRBV7-2 and TRBJ1-3, the full variable domain reads GAGVSQSPSNKVTEKGKDVELRCDPISGHTALYWYRQSLGQGLEFLIYFQGNSAPDKSGLPSDRFSAERTGGSVSTLTIQRTQQEDSAVYLCASSRHRELSTSLNTIYFGEGSWLTVV.

This clonotype was counted only a few times. The genes are TRBV12-3 or TRBV12-4 and TRBJ2-1, with D tentatively TRBD2 (6 bases). The V end was cut by 6 bases, the J end by 4 bases, with 22 bases between. This CDR3 spans 17 amino acids. The CDR3 here is CASSDRYRGKGYNEQFF. CDR3 nucleotides: TGTGCCAGCAGCGATAGGTATCGGGGGAAGGGATACAATGAGCAGTTCTTC.

The sample holds many counts of this clonotype. The chain combines TRBV10-3 with TRBJ2-4; D unresolved. Looked up from germline, CDR1 is ENHRY and CDR2 is SYGVKD. This CDR3 is 15 amino acids long. Trimming pared 11 bases from V and 1 base from J, leaving 18 bases between. CDR3: CASRNGLGAKNIQYF. In DNA, the CDR3 is TGTGCCTCGAGGAATGGGCTGGGGGCCAAAAACATTCAGTACTTC.

This clonotype was recorded many times. The rearrangement uses TRBV4-1 and TRBJ2-5, with unresolved D. The CDR3 has 13 amino acids. Deletions cut 2 bases from V and 4 bases from J, with 8 bases between. The V gene's germline CDR1 is MGHRA and CDR2 YSYEKL. The CDR3 is CASSQLRSETQYF. The CDR3 DNA reads as TGCGCCAGCAGCCAACTGAGGTCAGAGACCCAGTACTTC.

This clonotype was recorded at least ten times. V gene TRBV27 combines with J gene TRBJ2-1; a possible D gene is TRBD2 (6 bases). The length of the CDR3 is 14 residues. The germline V gene has CDR1 MNHEY and CDR2 SMNVEV (reference sequence). The V end was cut by 6 bases, the J end by 8 bases, with 17 bases between. The CDR3 reads CASRQPGVDDEQFF. CDR3 bases: TGTGCCAGCAGGCAGCCGGGGGTAGACGATGAGCAGTTCTTC.

This clonotype was seen many times. This chain connects TRBV18 to TRBJ2-7, with no clear D. CDR3 length equals 15 residues. Germline V gene data show CDR1 as KGHSH and CDR2 as LQKENI. Trimming removed 3 bases from V and 9 bases from J, with 21 bases in between. The CDR3 loop reads CASSPGSGARLGQYF. The CDR3, as DNA: TGTGCCAGCTCACCCGGGTCGGGTGCACGGTTGGGGCAGTACTTC. The full variable domain, rest sourced from reference TRBV18 and TRBJ2-7, is NAGVMQNPRHLVRRRGQEARLRCSPMKGHSHVYWYRQLPEEGLKFMVYLQKENIIDESGMPKERFSAEFPKEGPSILRIQQVVRGDSAAYFCASSPGSGARLGQYFGPGTRLTVT.

The chain couples TRBV20-1 to TRBJ2-1; TRBD2 aligns across 10 bases. The CDR3 is 15 amino acids. V lost 3 bases and J lost 4; bases outside the gene matches: 6. Looked up from germline, CDR1 is DFQATT and CDR2 is SNEGSKA (reference sequence). CDR3 residues: CSARLAGGLYNEQFF. In DNA, the CDR3 is TGCAGTGCTAGGTTAGCGGGGGGACTATACAATGAGCAGTTCTTC.

This clonotype came up many times. The chain couples TRBV5-1 to TRBJ2-7; no firm D call. The CDR3 is 19 residues long. V was shortened by 4 bases and J by 3 bases, with 29 bases between the two germline ends. Germline-derived CDR1 and CDR2 are SGHRS and YFSETQ. This CDR3 reads CASSPLPNESRKLYYEQYV. As DNA, the CDR3 is TGCGCCAGCAGCCCACTCCCGAACGAGTCGCGGAAGTTGTACTACGAGCAGTACGTC.

This clonotype was seen more than once but under ten times. This rearrangement joins TRBV12-3 or TRBV12-4 to TRBJ1-2, with a tentative D call TRBD1 (5 bases). V was trimmed by 0 bases and J by 0 bases, leaving 8 bases between them. The CDR3 sequence is 15 residues long. This chain's CDR3 is CASSLAQGPNYGYTF. CDR3 coding DNA: TGTGCCAGCAGTTTAGCCCAGGGACCTAACTATGGCTACACCTTC.

Regarding this clonotype: A read error may be the cause here, since a much bigger clone is one base away. The CDR3 region has the DNA TGTGCCAGCAGGCCACGGGTCACCGGGGAGCTGTTTTTT. It specifies CASRPRVTGELFF. The rearrangement uses TRBV12-3 or TRBV12-4 and TRBJ2-2; D gene ambiguous. V was clipped by 6 bases and J by 4 bases, with 9 bases between them. The CDR3 runs to 13 residues.

This clonotype turned up a few times. The chain combines TRBV2 with TRBJ2-5; D is unclear. The CDR3 runs 12 residues. The V end lost 6 bases, the J end lost 5 bases, and 10 bases lay between the germline ends. Germline V CDR1 and CDR2: SNHLY, FYNNEI. CDR3 amino acids: CASRGPGETQYF. The CDR3 DNA follows: TGTGCCAGCAGGGGTCCCGGGGAGACCCAGTACTTC.

This clonotype was counted ten times or more. The V and J genes are TRBV21-1 and TRBJ1-3; the table's D gene call, TRBD1, was not cross checked with the DNA. TRBV21-1 counts as a pseudogene. The length of the CDR3 is 16 residues. The CDR3 DNA is TGTGCCAGCAGCTGTACGACAGGACTGGCAGGAAACACCATATATTTT. Translating gives CASSCTTGLAGNTIYF.

This clonotype was counted between two and nine times. The genes are TRBV5-1 and TRBJ2-1; either TRBD1 or TRBD2 may fit D (5 bases each). V was trimmed by 3 bases and J by 4 bases, leaving 29 bases between them. The CDR3 runs to 20 residues. CDR1 and CDR2 (germline): SGHRS, YFSETQ. Here the CDR3 reads CASSSPSGRGSERFYNEQFF. The CDR3 region has the DNA TGCGCCAGCAGCTCACCATCAGGGAGAGGTTCGGAGAGGTTTTACAATGAGCAGTTCTTC.

V gene TRBV6-6 combines with J gene TRBJ2-1, with D possibly matching TRBD2 (5 bases). The CDR3 is 13 amino acids. V lost 6 bases, J lost 3 bases, and 9 bases lay in between. The germline V gene encodes CDR1 MNHNY and CDR2 SVGAGI (reference sequence). The CDR3 DNA is TGTGCCAGCAGAAGGGAGTTCTACAATGAGCAGTTCTTC. Amino acid sequence: CASRREFYNEQFF.

This clonotype was seen many times. This chain joins TRBV6-5 and TRBJ2-7; no firm D call. The CDR3 is 12 amino acids. Germline loops: CDR1 MNHEY, CDR2 SVGAGI. V gave up 7 bases and J gave up 0 bases, with 7 bases separating them. The CDR3 sequence is CASTQRSYEQYF. CDR3 in DNA: TGTGCCAGCACACAGCGCTCCTACGAGCAGTACTTC.

With regard to this clonotype: A much larger clone lies one base from this, so it may be a read error. The chain's CDR3 is CASSQGYISYEQYF. CDR3 in DNA: TGCGCCAGCAGCCAAGGTTACATCTCCTACGAGCAGTACTTC. The V call is TRBV4-3, the J call TRBJ2-7; D remains unclear. The ends were cut back, 1 base at V and 0 bases at J, with 7 bases in the middle. Germline V gives CDR1 LGHNA, CDR2 YSLEER. The CDR3 is 14 residues long.

This clonotype was observed many times. The chain employs TRBV20-1 and TRBJ2-5; D might be TRBD2 (7 bases). The CDR3 loop spans 13 amino acids. Trimming took 6 bases from V and 5 from J, leaving 16 bases between them. In germline, CDR1 is DFQATT, CDR2 SNEGSKA (reference sequence). The CDR3 is CSAQGGGRETQYF. The CDR3 region has the DNA TGCAGTGCCCAAGGGGGGGGTAGGGAGACCCAGTACTTC.

This sequence joins TRBV7-6 and TRBJ2-2, with unresolved D. This CDR3 has 12 residues. The V end lost 7 bases, the J end lost 1 base, and 4 bases lay between the germline ends. Germline CDR1 reads SGHVS; CDR2 reads FNYEAQ. The DNA of the CDR3 is TGTGCCAGCACCTTGAACACCGGGGAGCTGTTTTTT. This encodes CASTLNTGELFF.

There are many counts of this clonotype. The chain carries TRBV24-1 and TRBJ2-5, with 10 positions matching TRBD1. The V segment lost 5 bases and the J segment 2 bases; nucleotides outside the gene matches: 4. The CDR3 has 15 residues. CDR1 is KGHDR, CDR2 SFDVKD, per germline. This CDR3 is CATSGTGGNQETQYF. CDR3 sequence (DNA): TGTGCCACCAGTGGGACAGGGGGGAATCAAGAGACCCAGTACTTC.